The 4 T cell receptor beta chains listed next were all sequenced from one sample in a study of regulatory T cells in long-lasting Graves disease (dated by TCRdb to 2020 to 2023). The library was made by multiplex PCR. The sequencer was an Illumina HiSeq 4000. TCR beta libraries were built with iRepertoire HTBI primers and Arm-PCR amplification of CDR3 regions. TCRdb ran its own pipeline on the public reads, namely fastp trimming at Q25 and MiXCR clone calling, and kept in-frame beta chains. All rows with the same CDR3 protein become a single entry with the most common DNA and genes. The sample yields 540,000 or so distinct CDR3 sequences; roughly 14% were counted once. The ten biggest clones cover about 10% of the sample. This sample's time point label indicates: newly diagnosed GD, antithyroid drugs for less than 3 months. For both TCR sequencing and RNA sequencing, RNA was extracted from PBMCs in TRIzol.

These same records also appear under a second study, on T cells in Graves' hyperthyroidism and ophthalmopathy.

Sequencing was performed on peripheral blood mononuclear cells (PBMCs), taken at new diagnosis, from a patient treated with antithyroid drugs. All receptors come from a young man with Graves disease. Donor details come from another sample of the same person, matched by shared clones.

This clonotype was picked up many times. The chain couples TRBV20-1 to TRBJ2-2; 10 nucleotides line up with TRBD2. CDR3 length: 16 residues. The germline CDR1 and CDR2 sequences are DFQATT and SNEGSKA (reference sequence). With 2 bases clipped from V and 4 bases from J, the junction kept 7 bases outside the gene matches. CDR3 residues: CSARKSSGSLTGELFF. The CDR3 nucleotides read TGCAGTGCTAGAAAATCTAGCGGGAGCCTCACCGGGGAGCTGTTTTTT.

This clonotype was seen ten or more times. The chain is built from TRBV11-2 and TRBJ2-1; 9 bases line up with TRBD2. Germline CDR1 is SGHAT and CDR2 is FQNNGV. J was trimmed by 15 bases and V by 5 bases; bases with no gene match: 17. The CDR3 consists of 15 residues. CDR3 DNA: TGTGCCAGCAGCGCCGGACGGCCGTTAGCGGGGGTGGGGTTCTTC. Translating gives CASSAGRPLAGVGFF.

Many counts were recorded for this clonotype. The chain employs TRBV11-2 and TRBJ1-2, with 7 nucleotides matching TRBD1. V lost 3 bases and J lost 6; bases outside the gene matches: 7. The CDR3 has 14 amino acids. The germline V gene encodes CDR1 SGHAT and CDR2 FQNNGV. The DNA of the CDR3 is TGTGCCAGCAGCTTGGTCAGGGGGAGCCATGGCTACACCTTC. As protein: CASSLVRGSHGYTF.

Notes on this clonotype: An end of the junction differs from the germline gene, which may be a read error. J is TRBJ2-6 and V is TRBV5-1; 8 bases fit TRBD2. CDR1 and CDR2 from the germline V gene are SGHRS and YFSETQ. The CDR3 is made up of 16 amino acids. The DNA for the CDR3 is TGCGCCACCAGCGGCGGGAGGAGTACTGGGGCCAACGTCCTGACTTTC. It is translated as CATSGGRSTGANVLTF.